This TCR beta chain originates from a study of T cell repertoires in breast cancer (dated by TCRdb to 2016 to 2017). Describing the broader study: The study profiled tumors, lymph nodes and peripheral blood lymphocytes from breast cancer patients, plus peripheral blood from healthy control donors. Controls included nine healthy donors of an age range similar to the patients. ER+/PR+ status was present in the majority of the 20 to 25 patient tumors that were analyzed for shared TCRs. Because breast cancer has a low mutational burden and common mutations are rare, the study reasoned that TCRs shared between breast cancer patients would target shared antigens. Tumors and tumor-involved lymph nodes were minced, digested with Liberase and DNase, and then passed through 70-um and 40-um filters. Tumor-free lymph nodes were processed with no enzymatic digestion, and blood samples were separated using Ficoll. Sequencing yielded on average roughly 500,000 sequences per sample and 8.5 to 10 reads per input cell.

The library was prepared using emulsion pairing. A second nested PCR with blocking oligos suppressed unpaired genes, then a third nested PCR added Illumina adaptors and barcodes. Each emulsion RT-PCR master mix held about 4,500-270,000 T cells and included C-region, Stepout and V-region primers. The emulsions were generated using the Micellula Emulsion and Purification Kit, and the RT-PCR was run with Qiagen OneStep RT-PCR reagents. Pooled libraries were sequenced with paired-end 2 x 250 reads on an Illumina MiSeq. Processing in the source paper ran as follows. Read pairs were joined in Galaxy and clipped at the engineered overlap into separate alpha and beta files, and reads that were not clipped were discarded. To assign alpha-beta pairs, the researchers used CompleteTCR, a MiTCR-based pipeline that relies on an R script to link chains sharing read cluster identifiers. TCR sequences seen only once, which were about 1-3.4%, were removed as potential sequencing errors. Using fastp at Q25 and MiXCR, TCRdb reprocessed the public reads and kept productive beta chains. CDR3 protein duplicates are merged, each entry listing the most common genes and DNA. The V and J calls and clone size are TCRdb's, not the authors'. This sample comprises about 40,000 distinct CDR3 sequences, 45% of them detected only once. Around 59% of the sample belongs to the ten largest clones.

Paired alpha-beta TCRs of CD8+ T cells were analyzed using an expanded emulsion RT-PCR method with primers for all TCR V genes. Before emulsion RT-PCR, CD8+ T cells were isolated with a CD8 positive selection kit and incubated overnight in around 9.2 IU/mL IL-2. The CDR3 contains 17 residues, cysteine and phenylalanine counted. Only the CDR3 region is kept as DNA, spanning 51 bases read in frame from base 1. V is pared back by 1 base and J by 3 bases, with 18 bases lying between the germline termini. The germline V gene provides CDR1 LGHNA and CDR2 YNFKEQ. The paper's findings and limits, for the study overall: Genuine antitumor clones may have been missed because singleton TCRs were discarded and only part of each tumor was sampled. Sentinel lymph nodes involved by tumor shared about fourfold more TCRs with matched tumor repertoires than tumor-free nodes did (about 7.7% versus 2%). Emulsion RT-PCR was regarded as qualitative rather than quantitative, because clone recovery was skewed by transcript abundance and primer differences. TRBV7 predominance was observed among shared TCRs, which possibly reflected tumor recognition or mispriming bias from eight TRBV7 primers. More than 15 TCR pairs were shared across seven or more patient tumors and were rarely found in control blood, which suggests possible tumor specificity. Shared TCRs were encoded by various nucleotide sequences, which suggests selection and expansion based on antigen.

Regarding this clonotype: This receptor's antigen is unknown. No base quality values were provided; no much bigger clone lies one nucleotide off.

The sequence was obtained from a pool of human donors with breast cancer or a healthy control (not recorded which). Sequencing input: CD8+ T cells. The chain couples TRBV4-2 to TRBJ1-1; no confident D gene assignment can be made. Read as DNA, the sequence is TGTGCCAGCAGCCAAGGGCATCTGGGATTCGGCTACACTGAAGCTTTCTTT. The translation is CASSQGHLGFGYTEAFF.